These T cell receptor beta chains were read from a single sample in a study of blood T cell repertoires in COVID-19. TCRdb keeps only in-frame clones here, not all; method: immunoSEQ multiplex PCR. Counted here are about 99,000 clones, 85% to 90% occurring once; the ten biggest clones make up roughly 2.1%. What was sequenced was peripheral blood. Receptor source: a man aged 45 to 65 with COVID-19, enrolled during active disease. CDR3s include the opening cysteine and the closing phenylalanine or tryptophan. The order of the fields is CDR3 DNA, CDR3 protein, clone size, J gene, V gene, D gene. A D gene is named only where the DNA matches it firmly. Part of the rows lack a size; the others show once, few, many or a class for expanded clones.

CDR3 DNA: TGTGCCAGCAGAGCTCCGGGACAGACTAATTCACCCCTCCACTTT; CDR3 protein: CASRAPGQTNSPLHF; clone size: NA; J gene: TRBJ1-6; V gene: TRBV6-5; D gene: TRBD1
CDR3 DNA: TGCGCCAGCAGCCAACCGGGACAGGGGGCATTCGAGCAGTTCTTC; CDR3 protein: CASSQPGQGAFEQFF; clone size: NA; J gene: TRBJ2-1; V gene: TRBV4-1; D gene: TRBD1
CDR3 DNA: TGTGCCAGCAGTTTATCACAAAGGAGGCTTAGCTGGGAAAAACTGTTTTTT; CDR3 protein: CASSLSQRRLSWEKLFF; clone size: NA; J gene: TRBJ1-4; V gene: TRBV27; D gene: NA
CDR3 DNA: TGTGCCATACAGGGTTCGGGTGGCTACACCTTC; CDR3 protein: CAIQGSGGYTF; clone size: NA; J gene: TRBJ1-2; V gene: TRBV28; D gene: NA
CDR3 DNA: TGCGCCAGCAGCCCTCCGGGACTACCTGAGACCCAGTACTTC; CDR3 protein: CASSPPGLPETQYF; clone size: NA; J gene: TRBJ2-5; V gene: TRBV4-3; D gene: TRBD2
CDR3 DNA: TGTGCCAGCACCGACAGGGAAGGTTATGGCTACACCTTC; CDR3 protein: CASTDREGYGYTF; clone size: once; J gene: TRBJ1-2; V gene: TRBV6-5; D gene: TRBD1
CDR3 DNA: TGTGCCAGCAGTTTAACGGAACCCCTCGGGACAGGGTACACCGGGGAGCTGTTTTTT; CDR3 protein: CASSLTEPLGTGYTGELFF; clone size: NA; J gene: TRBJ2-2; V gene: TRBV6-9; D gene: TRBD1
CDR3 DNA: TGTGCCAGCCCCCGGGGGGCCCGCACTCCCATTAATGAAAAACTGTTTTTT; CDR3 protein: CASPRGARTPINEKLFF; clone size: NA; J gene: TRBJ1-4; V gene: TRBV25-1; D gene: NA
CDR3 DNA: TGCGCCAGCAGCGCCGCAGGGGGAGGTTCGGGCACTGAAGCTTTCTTT; CDR3 protein: CASSAAGGGSGTEAFF; clone size: NA; J gene: TRBJ1-1; V gene: TRBV5-1; D gene: TRBD1
CDR3 DNA: TGTGCCACCAGTCTCAGCGGGGGGAAAGAGACCCAGTACTTC; CDR3 protein: CATSLSGGKETQYF; clone size: NA; J gene: TRBJ2-5; V gene: TRBV24-1; D gene: TRBD2
CDR3 DNA: TGTGCCAGCAAGTACCGGGGGACCTACGAGCAGTACTTC; CDR3 protein: CASKYRGTYEQYF; clone size: NA; J gene: TRBJ2-7; V gene: TRBV2; D gene: NA
CDR3 DNA: TGTGCCAGCAGCCTTTCTTCCGGACAGGGTGACGGCTACACCTTC; CDR3 protein: CASSLSSGQGDGYTF; clone size: NA; J gene: TRBJ1-2; V gene: TRBV6-6; D gene: TRBD1
CDR3 DNA: TGTGCCAGCACTCCGACAGGACATAGCAATCAGCCCCAGCATTTT; CDR3 protein: CASTPTGHSNQPQHF; clone size: NA; J gene: TRBJ1-5; V gene: TRBV6-6; D gene: NA
CDR3 DNA: TGTGCCAGCAGCTTGGCCTTGGGGGCGCGAGAGACAGATACGCAGTATTTT; CDR3 protein: CASSLALGARETDTQYF; clone size: NA; J gene: TRBJ2-3; V gene: TRBV5-4; D gene: NA
CDR3 DNA: TGTGCCAGTAGTCCTGGGGGGACTAGCAACAATGAGCAGTTCTTC; CDR3 protein: CASSPGGTSNNEQFF; clone size: NA; J gene: TRBJ2-1; V gene: TRBV2; D gene: TRBD2
CDR3 DNA: TGTGCCAGCAGCCCCTCTCGGACAGTGGTAGTCGCAACTAATGAAAAACTGTTTTTT; CDR3 protein: CASSPSRTVVVATNEKLFF; clone size: NA; J gene: TRBJ1-4; V gene: TRBV5-8; D gene: NA
CDR3 DNA: TGTGCCAGCAGCTTAGTTGGGGGGTGGAACACTGAAGCTTTCTTT; CDR3 protein: CASSLVGGWNTEAFF; clone size: NA; J gene: TRBJ1-1; V gene: TRBV11-2; D gene: NA
CDR3 DNA: TGTGCCTGGAGTTGGCAGGCCCGGCGGGTCTTC; CDR3 protein: CAWSWQARRVF; clone size: NA; J gene: TRBJ2-1; V gene: TRBV30; D gene: NA
CDR3 DNA: TGTGCCAGCAGCCCAGACAGGTTCTCCTACAATGAGCAGTTCTTC; CDR3 protein: CASSPDRFSYNEQFF; clone size: NA; J gene: TRBJ2-1; V gene: TRBV3-1/TRBV3-2; D gene: NA
CDR3 DNA: TGTGCCAGCTCTCCTGACAGGGGGCGGGTTGAAGCTTTCTTT; CDR3 protein: CASSPDRGRVEAFF; clone size: NA; J gene: TRBJ1-1; V gene: TRBV18; D gene: TRBD1
CDR3 DNA: TGTGCCAGCAGCATCGGATCAGGGGCGGTCACAGATACGCAGTATTTT; CDR3 protein: CASSIGSGAVTDTQYF; clone size: NA; J gene: TRBJ2-3; V gene: TRBV7-6; D gene: NA
CDR3 DNA: TGTGCCAGCAGTCCCCAAGGACAGGGAATTGGGAATGAGCAGTACTTC; CDR3 protein: CASSPQGQGIGNEQYF; clone size: NA; J gene: TRBJ2-7; V gene: TRBV27; D gene: TRBD1
CDR3 DNA: TGTGCCAGCAGTGGGGGGTTGACAGGGATAGTGCAGCCCCAGCATTTT; CDR3 protein: CASSGGLTGIVQPQHF; clone size: NA; J gene: TRBJ1-5; V gene: TRBV2; D gene: TRBD1
CDR3 DNA: TGCGCCAGCAGTGAGTTCCTCCTAGCGGGGAGCTCCTACAATGAGCAGTTCTTC; CDR3 protein: CASSEFLLAGSSYNEQFF; clone size: NA; J gene: TRBJ2-1; V gene: TRBV10-2; D gene: TRBD2
CDR3 DNA: TGTGCCAGCAGTCCGCAATGGCGGACAGGGAGTACCTACGAGCAGTACTTC; CDR3 protein: CASSPQWRTGSTYEQYF; clone size: few; J gene: TRBJ2-7; V gene: TRBV2; D gene: TRBD1
CDR3 DNA: TGTGCCTGGGACAGGGGTTATAATTCACCCCTCCACTTT; CDR3 protein: CAWDRGYNSPLHF; clone size: NA; J gene: TRBJ1-6; V gene: TRBV30; D gene: TRBD1
CDR3 DNA: TGTGCCAGCAGCAATGACAGCTACGAGCAGTACTTC; CDR3 protein: CASSNDSYEQYF; clone size: NA; J gene: TRBJ2-7; V gene: TRBV13; D gene: NA
CDR3 DNA: TGTGCCAGCAGCGCCATGGGACTAGCGGGGGTATTTACGGGAGAGACCCAGTACTTC; CDR3 protein: CASSAMGLAGVFTGETQYF; clone size: NA; J gene: TRBJ2-5; V gene: TRBV9; D gene: TRBD2
CDR3 DNA: TGTGCCAGCAGTTACTCGGGACAGGGTTCGGAGCCCCAGCATTTT; CDR3 protein: CASSYSGQGSEPQHF; clone size: NA; J gene: TRBJ1-5; V gene: TRBV6-5; D gene: TRBD1
CDR3 DNA: TGCGCCAGCAGCGAGGGAATCGGAAACACCATATATTTT; CDR3 protein: CASSEGIGNTIYF; clone size: once; J gene: TRBJ1-3; V gene: TRBV5-1; D gene: NA
CDR3 DNA: TGTGCCAGCAGTTTAGCGACAGGGAGCAATTCACCCCTCCACTTT; CDR3 protein: CASSLATGSNSPLHF; clone size: NA; J gene: TRBJ1-6; V gene: TRBV7-3; D gene: TRBD1
CDR3 DNA: TGTGCCAGCTCACCCTCTTTTGGAGGGGATGGCTACACCTTC; CDR3 protein: CASSPSFGGDGYTF; clone size: NA; J gene: TRBJ1-2; V gene: TRBV18; D gene: NA
CDR3 DNA: TGTGCCAGCAGTTCAGCAGGGGGCAATCAGCCCCAGCATTTT; CDR3 protein: CASSSAGGNQPQHF; clone size: NA; J gene: TRBJ1-5; V gene: TRBV6-2/TRBV6-3; D gene: NA
CDR3 DNA: TGTGCCAGCTCCCTGGGGGGGCCAGACTATGGCTACACCTTC; CDR3 protein: CASSLGGPDYGYTF; clone size: NA; J gene: TRBJ1-2; V gene: TRBV18; D gene: NA
CDR3 DNA: TGTGCCTGGAGTGTACCTAGGGGAGGAGCTTTCTTT; CDR3 protein: CAWSVPRGGAFF; clone size: NA; J gene: TRBJ1-1; V gene: TRBV30; D gene: NA
CDR3 DNA: TGCGCCAGCAGCCAAGTCGGACAGGGGGCTCTATCTGGAAACACCATATATTTT; CDR3 protein: CASSQVGQGALSGNTIYF; clone size: NA; J gene: TRBJ1-3; V gene: TRBV4-1; D gene: TRBD1
CDR3 DNA: TGTGCCAGCAGTTTAACTCTAGCGGGGATCTACAATGAGCAGTTCTTC; CDR3 protein: CASSLTLAGIYNEQFF; clone size: once; J gene: TRBJ2-1; V gene: TRBV28; D gene: TRBD2
CDR3 DNA: TGTGCCAGCAGCTTAGGGCAGGGCTATGGCTACACCTTC; CDR3 protein: CASSLGQGYGYTF; clone size: NA; J gene: TRBJ1-2; V gene: TRBV7-2; D gene: NA
CDR3 DNA: TGTGCCAGCAGCTGGGGACAGGGAATAGACTATGGCTACACCTTC; CDR3 protein: CASSWGQGIDYGYTF; clone size: NA; J gene: TRBJ1-2; V gene: TRBV7-2; D gene: TRBD1